The 13 T cell receptor beta chains below all came from one sample that was sequenced in a study of cytomegalovirus exposure and HLA in healthy donors. Method: immunoSEQ multiplex PCR; TCRdb's copy keeps in-frame clones and lacks some. The sample has about 260,000 clones, about 90% seen once. The sequenced sample was PBMCs. The source of these receptors is a woman in her 30s in good health and CMV-seronegative.

The rearrangement uses TRBV7-8 and TRBJ2-7; 9 positions match TRBD2. The CDR3 consists of 14 residues. With 2 bases clipped from V and 2 bases from J, the junction kept 1 base outside the gene matches. CDR1 and CDR2 (germline): SGHVS, FQNEAQ. CDR3 DNA: TGTGCCAGCAGCTTAATAGCGGGGGCCTACGAGCAGTACTTC. Translated, it gives CASSLIAGAYEQYF.

This clone came up a few times. This chain connects TRBV10-3 to TRBJ1-2; D gene ambiguous. Germline-derived CDR1 and CDR2 are ENHRY and SYGVKD. The CDR3 spans 10 residues. Trimming pared 4 bases from V and 8 bases from J, leaving 5 bases between. The CDR3 DNA reads TGTGCCATCAGTGTGACGGGCTACACCTTC. It codes for CAISVTGYTF.

The rearrangement uses TRBV19 and TRBJ1-2; TRBD1 matches 7 bases. From germline, CDR1 is LNHDA and CDR2 SQIVND (reference sequence). The CDR3 is 13 residues long. Losses at the gene ends were 11 bases for V and 7 bases for J; bases not matched to a gene: 13. CDR3 nucleotides: TGTGCCCGCGGACAGGAGCGAACTGGTGGCTACACCTTC. Translation gives CARGQERTGGYTF.

The sample holds a few counts of this clone. The rearrangement joins TRBV11-2 to TRBJ1-3; the D is unclear. The germline V and J ends were trimmed by 0 bases and 4 bases, with 10 bases remaining between them. The CDR3 is 15 amino acids. Germline V gene data show CDR1 as SGHAT and CDR2 as FQNNGV. DNA of the CDR3: TGTGCCAGCAGCTTAGATCCGGGGTCAGGAAACACCATATATTTT. Translated: CASSLDPGSGNTIYF.

This chain links TRBV4-1 with TRBJ2-7; D might be TRBD2 (6 bases). This CDR3 is 18 amino acids long. CDR1 and CDR2 (germline): MGHRA, YSYEKL. Trimming pared 1 base from V and 3 bases from J, leaving 22 bases between. CDR3: CASSQGFQLAIEGYEQYF. CDR3 DNA sequence: TGCGCCAGCAGCCAAGGGTTCCAGCTAGCGATAGAGGGCTACGAGCAGTACTTC.

The chain uses TRBV27 and TRBJ2-1; D assignment may be TRBD1 or TRBD2 (5 bases each). The length of the CDR3 is 11 residues. V was shortened by 4 bases and J by 10 bases, with 8 bases between the two germline ends. From germline, CDR1 is MNHEY and CDR2 SMNVEV (reference sequence). In DNA form, the CDR3 reads TGTGCCAGCAGTTACGGGGCAGAGCAGTTCTTC. Its translation is CASSYGAEQFF.

V is TRBV5-4 and J is TRBJ2-5, with 7 bases identical to TRBD2. Trimming cost V 1 base and J 1 base; bases outside gene matches: 4. The CDR3 spans 15 residues. Germline CDR1 SGHNT, CDR2 YYREEE (reference sequence). CDR3 nucleotides: TGTGCCAGCAGCTTGACCGGACTAGTCCAAGAGACCCAGTACTTC. Translation gives CASSLTGLVQETQYF.

This chain connects TRBV19 to TRBJ2-7; D might be TRBD1 (6 bases). CDR3 length: 13 amino acids. V lost 4 bases to trimming and J lost 2 bases, with 9 bases between them. CDR1 and CDR2 (germline): LNHDA, SQIVND (reference sequence). The CDR3 region has the DNA TGTGCCAGTAGTAGGGCAGGGGCCTACGAGCAGTACTTC. Amino acid sequence: CASSRAGAYEQYF.

The chain links TRBV27 to TRBJ2-3; D tentatively reads TRBD1 or TRBD2 (5 bases each). The V gene's germline CDR1 is MNHEY and CDR2 SMNVEV (reference sequence). The length of the CDR3 is 16 residues. Trimming pared 6 bases from V and 2 bases from J, leaving 18 bases between. The CDR3 DNA sequence: TGTGCCAGCAGGGGGTGGGACGCTAAGGCCACAGATACGCAGTATTTT. It yields the protein CASRGWDAKATDTQYF.

In this sample, this clone turned up once. The V and J genes are TRBV13 and TRBJ2-5, with 12 nucleotides matching TRBD2. The CDR3 loop spans 14 amino acids. CDR1 PRHDT and CDR2 FYEKMQ come from the germline V gene (reference sequence). J was trimmed by 5 bases and V by 5 bases; bases with no gene match: 3. The chain's CDR3 is CASSLAGGGETQYF. The CDR3, as DNA: TGTGCCAGCAGCCTAGCGGGAGGGGGGGAGACCCAGTACTTC.

The chain couples TRBV5-6 to TRBJ1-4; TRBD1 matches 7 bases. The V gene's germline CDR1 is SGHDT and CDR2 YYEEEE. The V segment lost 3 bases and the J segment 4 bases; nucleotides outside the gene matches: 3. CDR3 length: 14 amino acids. The CDR3 DNA sequence: TGTGCCAGCAGCTGGACAGGCCGTAATGAAAAACTGTTTTTT. As protein: CASSWTGRNEKLFF.

The chain combines TRBV18 with TRBJ1-2, with a weak D call TRBD1 (5 bases). V was cut by 3 bases and J by 8 bases, with 13 bases left in between. The CDR3 totals 13 residues. Germline loops: CDR1 KGHSH, CDR2 LQKENI. Here the CDR3 DNA reads TGTGCCAGCTCACCGTCCAGGGAAGGAGGCTACACCTTC. Translation: CASSPSREGGYTF.

The genes are TRBV11-1 and TRBJ2-7; TRBD1 agrees at 9 bases. The germline CDR1 and CDR2 sequences are SGHAT and FQDESV (reference sequence). The CDR3 sequence is 14 residues long. V shed 4 bases, J shed 5 bases, and the junction held 6 bases outside the gene matches. CDR3 loop: CASSWGTGIHEQYF. CDR3 coding DNA: TGTGCCAGCAGCTGGGGGACAGGGATCCACGAGCAGTACTTC.